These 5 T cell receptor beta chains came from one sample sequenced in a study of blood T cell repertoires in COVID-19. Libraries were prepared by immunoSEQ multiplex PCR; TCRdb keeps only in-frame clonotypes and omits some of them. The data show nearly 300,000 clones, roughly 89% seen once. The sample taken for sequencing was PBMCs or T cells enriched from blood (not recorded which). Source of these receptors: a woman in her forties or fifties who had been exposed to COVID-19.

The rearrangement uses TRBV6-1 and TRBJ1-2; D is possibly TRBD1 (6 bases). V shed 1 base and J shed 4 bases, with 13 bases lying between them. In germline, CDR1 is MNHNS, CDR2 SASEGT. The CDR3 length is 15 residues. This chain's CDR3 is CASSEVAGGGYGYTF. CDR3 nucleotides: TGTGCCAGCAGTGAAGTGGCGGGGGGCGGCTATGGCTACACCTTC.

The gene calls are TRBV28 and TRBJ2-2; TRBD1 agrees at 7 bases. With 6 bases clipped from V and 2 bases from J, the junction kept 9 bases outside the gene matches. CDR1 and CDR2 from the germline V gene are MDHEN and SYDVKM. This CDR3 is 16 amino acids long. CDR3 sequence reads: CASSETGTANTGELFF. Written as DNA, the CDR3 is TGTGCCAGCAGCGAGACCGGGACAGCTAACACCGGGGAGCTGTTTTTT.

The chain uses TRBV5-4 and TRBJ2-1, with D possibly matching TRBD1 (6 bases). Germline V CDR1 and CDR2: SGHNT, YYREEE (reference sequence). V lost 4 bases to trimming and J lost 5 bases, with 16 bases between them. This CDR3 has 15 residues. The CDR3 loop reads CASSPTRDKDNEQFF. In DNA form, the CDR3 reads TGTGCCAGCAGCCCAACTCGGGACAAAGACAATGAGCAGTTCTTC. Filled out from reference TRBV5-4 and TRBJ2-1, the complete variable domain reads ETGVTQSPTHLIKTRGQQVTLRCSSQSGHNTVSWYQQALGQGPQFIFQYYREEENGRGNFPPRFSGLQFPNYSSELNVNALELDDSALYLCASSPTRDKDNEQFFGPGTRLTVL.

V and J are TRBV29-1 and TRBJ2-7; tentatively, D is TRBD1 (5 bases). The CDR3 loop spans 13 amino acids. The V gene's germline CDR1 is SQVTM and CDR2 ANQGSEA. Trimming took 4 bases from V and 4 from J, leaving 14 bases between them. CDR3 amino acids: CSVANQGPYEQYF. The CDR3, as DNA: TGCAGCGTTGCAAACCAGGGCCCTTACGAGCAGTACTTC.

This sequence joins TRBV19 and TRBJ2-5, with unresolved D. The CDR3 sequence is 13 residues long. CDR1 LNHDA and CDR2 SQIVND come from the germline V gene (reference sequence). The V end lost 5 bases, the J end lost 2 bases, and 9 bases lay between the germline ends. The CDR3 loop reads CASSWAGQETQYF. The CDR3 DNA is TGTGCCAGTAGTTGGGCAGGACAAGAGACCCAGTACTTC.